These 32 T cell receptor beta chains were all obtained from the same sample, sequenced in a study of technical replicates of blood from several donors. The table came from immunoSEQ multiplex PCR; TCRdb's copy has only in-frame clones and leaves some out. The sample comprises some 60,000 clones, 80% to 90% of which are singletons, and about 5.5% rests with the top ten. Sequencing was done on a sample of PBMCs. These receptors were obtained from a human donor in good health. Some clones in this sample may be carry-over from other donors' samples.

The CDR3: CASGGGGYSPLHF. The CDR3 DNA is TGTGCCAGCGGGGGGGGAGGGTATTCACCCCTCCACTTT. The chain carries TRBV6-5 and TRBJ1-6; the D gene is possibly TRBD1 (5 bases). Germline CDR1 is MNHEY and CDR2 is SVGAGI. This CDR3 spans 13 amino acids. V lost 8 bases, J lost 8 bases, and 13 bases lay in between.

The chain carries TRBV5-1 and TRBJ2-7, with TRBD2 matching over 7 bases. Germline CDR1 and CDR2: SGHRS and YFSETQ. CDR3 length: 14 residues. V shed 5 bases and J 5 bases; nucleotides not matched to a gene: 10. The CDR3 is CASSSGGRSNEQYF. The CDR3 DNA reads TGCGCCAGCAGTTCCGGGGGGAGGTCAAACGAGCAGTACTTC.

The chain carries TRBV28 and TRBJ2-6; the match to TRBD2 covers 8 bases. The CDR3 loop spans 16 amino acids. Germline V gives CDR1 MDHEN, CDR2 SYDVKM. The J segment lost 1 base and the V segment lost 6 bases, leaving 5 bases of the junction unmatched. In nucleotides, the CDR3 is TGTGCCAGCAGGGAATCGGGGGGGTCTGGGGCCAACGTCCTGACTTTC. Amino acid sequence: CASRESGGSGANVLTF.

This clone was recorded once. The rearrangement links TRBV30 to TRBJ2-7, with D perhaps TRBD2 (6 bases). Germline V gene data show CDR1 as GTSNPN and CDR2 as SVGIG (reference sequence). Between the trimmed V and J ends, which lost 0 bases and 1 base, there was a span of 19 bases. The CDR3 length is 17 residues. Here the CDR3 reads CAWSVLRLGRSSYEQYF. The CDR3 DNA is TGTGCCTGGAGTGTATTACGTTTGGGGAGGTCGTCCTACGAGCAGTACTTC.

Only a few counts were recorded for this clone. In DNA, the CDR3 is TGTGCCAGCAGCCCGGGGTTGGGGGAGCTGTTTTTT. The encoded protein is CASSPGLGELFF. The chain couples TRBV7-9 to TRBJ2-2, with D possibly TRBD2 on 5 matching bases. This CDR3 comprises 12 residues. The V end was cut by 5 bases, the J end by 8 bases, with 9 bases between. Per the germline V gene, CDR1 is SEHNR and CDR2 is FQNEAQ (reference sequence). Combining the CDR3 with reference TRBV7-9 and TRBJ2-2 gives the whole variable domain DTGVSQNPRHKITKRGQNVTFRCDPISEHNRLYWYRQTLGQGPEFLTYFQNEAQLEKSRLLSDRFSAERPKGSFSTLEIQRTEQGDSAMYLCASSPGLGELFFGEGSRLTVL.

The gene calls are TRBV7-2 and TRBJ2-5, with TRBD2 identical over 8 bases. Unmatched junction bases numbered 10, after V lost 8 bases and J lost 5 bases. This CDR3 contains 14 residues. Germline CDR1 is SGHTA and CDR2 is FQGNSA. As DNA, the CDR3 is TGTGCCAGCCGCGTAGCGGGGCCCGGGGAGACCCAGTACTTC. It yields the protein CASRVAGPGETQYF.

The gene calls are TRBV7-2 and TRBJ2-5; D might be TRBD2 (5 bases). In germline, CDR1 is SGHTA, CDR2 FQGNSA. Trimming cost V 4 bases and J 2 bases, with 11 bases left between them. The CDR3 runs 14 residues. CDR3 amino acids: CASSSRTRQETQYF. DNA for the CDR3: TGTGCCAGCAGCTCCAGGACTCGACAAGAGACCCAGTACTTC.

DNA of the CDR3: TGCGCCAGCAGCTTGGCCTTGGGACAGGGGAACTATGGCTACACCTTC. Translating gives CASSLALGQGNYGYTF. V and J are TRBV5-1 and TRBJ1-2; 10 nucleotides line up with TRBD1. The CDR3 is 16 amino acids. CDR1 is SGHRS, CDR2 YFSETQ, per germline. The trim removed 0 bases at V and 2 bases at J, leaving 4 bases unmatched.

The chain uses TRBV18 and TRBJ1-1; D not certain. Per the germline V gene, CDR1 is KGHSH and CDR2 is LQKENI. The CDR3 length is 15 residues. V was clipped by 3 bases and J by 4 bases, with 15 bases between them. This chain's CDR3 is CASSPQTSRGTEAFF. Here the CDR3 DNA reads TGTGCCAGCTCACCCCAGACGAGCCGAGGCACTGAAGCTTTCTTT.

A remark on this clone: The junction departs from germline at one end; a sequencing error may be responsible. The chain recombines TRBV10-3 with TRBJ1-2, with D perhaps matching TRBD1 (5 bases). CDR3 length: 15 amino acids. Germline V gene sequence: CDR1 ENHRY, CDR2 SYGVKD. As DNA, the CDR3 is TGTGCCATCAGAGAGGGACGGGGAGATAACGATGGCTACACCTTC. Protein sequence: CAIREGRGDNDGYTF.

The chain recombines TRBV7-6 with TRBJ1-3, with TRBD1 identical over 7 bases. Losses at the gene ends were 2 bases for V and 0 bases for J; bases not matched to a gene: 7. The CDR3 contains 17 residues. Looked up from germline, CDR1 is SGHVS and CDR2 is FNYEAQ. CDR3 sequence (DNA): TGTGCCAGCAGCTTAAGGGCAGGGGGAAACTCTGGAAACACCATATATTTT. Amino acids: CASSLRAGGNSGNTIYF.

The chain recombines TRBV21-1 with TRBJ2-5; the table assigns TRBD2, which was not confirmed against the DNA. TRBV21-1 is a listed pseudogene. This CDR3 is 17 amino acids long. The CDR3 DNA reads TGTGCCAGCAGCAGGATGTCGGCGGGAGACCGGGGAGAGACCCAGTACTTC. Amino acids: CASSRMSAGDRGETQYF.

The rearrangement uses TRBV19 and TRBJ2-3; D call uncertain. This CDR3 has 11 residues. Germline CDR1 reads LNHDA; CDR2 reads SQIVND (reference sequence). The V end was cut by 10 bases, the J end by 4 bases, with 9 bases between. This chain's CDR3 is CATAMADTQYF. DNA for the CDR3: TGTGCCACTGCTATGGCAGATACGCAGTATTTT.

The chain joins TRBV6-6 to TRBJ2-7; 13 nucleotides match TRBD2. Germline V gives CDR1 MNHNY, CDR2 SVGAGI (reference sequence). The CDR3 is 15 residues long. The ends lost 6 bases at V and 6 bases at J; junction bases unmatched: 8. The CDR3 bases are TGTGCCAGCAGACTACTAGCGGGAGGGCCGGGCGAGCAGTACTTC. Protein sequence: CASRLLAGGPGEQYF.

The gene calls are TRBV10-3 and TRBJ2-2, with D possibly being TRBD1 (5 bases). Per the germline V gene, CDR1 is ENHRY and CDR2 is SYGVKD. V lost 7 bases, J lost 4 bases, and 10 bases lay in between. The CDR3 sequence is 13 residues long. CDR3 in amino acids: CAITPGPTGELFF. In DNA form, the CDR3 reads TGTGCCATCACACCAGGGCCCACCGGGGAGCTGTTTTTT.

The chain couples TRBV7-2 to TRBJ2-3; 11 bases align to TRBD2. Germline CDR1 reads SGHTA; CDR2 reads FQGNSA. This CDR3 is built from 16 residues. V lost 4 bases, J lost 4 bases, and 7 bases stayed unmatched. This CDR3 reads CASSSYSGRASDTQYF. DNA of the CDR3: TGTGCCAGCAGCTCCTATAGCGGGAGGGCCTCAGATACGCAGTATTTT.

The CDR3 DNA reads TGTGCCAGTAATAAAGGACAGGGGGCGAACCCCGACACTGAAGCTTTCTTT. It codes for CASNKGQGANPDTEAFF. V gene TRBV7-9 combines with J gene TRBJ1-1, with 11 positions matching TRBD1. This CDR3 is built from 17 residues. The germline gives CDR1 SEHNR, CDR2 FQNEAQ (reference sequence). J was trimmed by 3 bases and V by 9 bases; bases with no gene match: 15.

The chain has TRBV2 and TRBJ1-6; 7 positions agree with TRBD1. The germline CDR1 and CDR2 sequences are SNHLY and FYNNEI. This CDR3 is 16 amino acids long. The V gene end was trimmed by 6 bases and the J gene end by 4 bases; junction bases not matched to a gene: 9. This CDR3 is CASRETGLLYNSPLHF. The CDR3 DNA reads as TGTGCCAGCAGAGAGACAGGGCTCCTTTATAATTCACCCCTCCACTTT.

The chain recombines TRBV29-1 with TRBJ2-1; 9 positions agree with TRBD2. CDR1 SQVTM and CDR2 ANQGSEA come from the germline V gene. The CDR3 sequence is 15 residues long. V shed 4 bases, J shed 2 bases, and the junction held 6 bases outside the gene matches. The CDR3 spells CSVGLRGGTYNEQFF. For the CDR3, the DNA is TGCAGCGTTGGTTTGCGGGGGGGAACCTACAATGAGCAGTTCTTC.

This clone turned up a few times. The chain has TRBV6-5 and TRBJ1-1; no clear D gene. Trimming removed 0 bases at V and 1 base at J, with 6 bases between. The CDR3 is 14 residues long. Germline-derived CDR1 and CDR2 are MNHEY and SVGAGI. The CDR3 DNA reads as TGTGCCAGCAGTTACTCCCCGGGGAACACTGAAGCTTTCTTT. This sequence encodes CASSYSPGNTEAFF.

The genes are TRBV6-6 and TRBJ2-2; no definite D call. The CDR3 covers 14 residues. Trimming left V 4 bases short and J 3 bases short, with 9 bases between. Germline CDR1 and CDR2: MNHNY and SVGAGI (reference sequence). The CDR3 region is CASSFVRDTGELFF. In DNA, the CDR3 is TGTGCCAGCAGTTTCGTACGGGACACCGGGGAGCTGTTTTTT.

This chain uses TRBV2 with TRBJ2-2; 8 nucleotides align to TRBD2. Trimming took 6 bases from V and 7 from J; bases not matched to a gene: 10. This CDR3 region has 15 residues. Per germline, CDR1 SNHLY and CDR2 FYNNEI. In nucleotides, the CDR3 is TGTGCCAGCAGAGACAAGCGGGAGCGGGACGGGGAGCTGTTTTTT. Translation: CASRDKRERDGELFF. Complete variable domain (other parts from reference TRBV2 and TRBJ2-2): EPEVTQTPSHQVTQMGQEVILRCVPISNHLYFYWYRQILGQKVEFLVSFYNNEISEKSEIFDDQFSVERPDGSNFTLKIRSTKLEDSAMYFCASRDKRERDGELFFGEGSRLTVL.

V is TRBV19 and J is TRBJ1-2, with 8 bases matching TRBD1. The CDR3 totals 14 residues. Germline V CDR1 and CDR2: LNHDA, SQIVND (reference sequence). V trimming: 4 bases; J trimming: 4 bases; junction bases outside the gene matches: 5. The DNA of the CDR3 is TGTGCCAGTAGTACCGGACAGGGTGGCTATGGCTACACCTTC. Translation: CASSTGQGGYGYTF. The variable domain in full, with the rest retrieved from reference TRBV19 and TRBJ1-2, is DGGITQSPKYLFRKEGQNVTLSCEQNLNHDAMYWYRQDPGQGLRLIYYSQIVNDFQKGDIAEGYSVSREKKESFPLTVTSAQKNPTAFYLCASSTGQGGYGYTFGSGTRLTVV.

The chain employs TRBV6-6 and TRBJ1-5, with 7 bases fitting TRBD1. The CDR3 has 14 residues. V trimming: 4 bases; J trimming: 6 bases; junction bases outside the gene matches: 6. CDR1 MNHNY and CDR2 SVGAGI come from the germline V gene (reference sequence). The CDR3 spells CASSSPDRVQPQHF. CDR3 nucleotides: TGTGCCAGCAGTTCGCCCGACAGGGTTCAGCCCCAGCATTTT.

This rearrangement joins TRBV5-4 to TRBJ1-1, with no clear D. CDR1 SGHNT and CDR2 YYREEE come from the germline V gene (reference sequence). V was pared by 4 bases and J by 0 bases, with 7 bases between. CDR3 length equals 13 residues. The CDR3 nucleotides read TGTGCCAGCAGCCAGATACTGAACACTGAAGCTTTCTTT. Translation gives CASSQILNTEAFF.

The CDR3: CASSPDRGSANYGYTF. The CDR3 nucleotides are TGTGCCAGCAGCCCGGACAGGGGGTCAGCTAACTATGGCTACACCTTC. The chain combines TRBV4-2 with TRBJ1-2; TRBD1 matches at 10 bases. Germline-derived CDR1 and CDR2 are LGHNA and YNFKEQ. The length of the CDR3 is 16 residues. V lost 4 bases and J lost 0; bases outside the gene matches: 5.

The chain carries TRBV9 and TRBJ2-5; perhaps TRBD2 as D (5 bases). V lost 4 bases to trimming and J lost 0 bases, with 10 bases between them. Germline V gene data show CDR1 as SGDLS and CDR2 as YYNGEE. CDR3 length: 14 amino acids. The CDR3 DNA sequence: TGTGCCAGCAGCTCAAGCGGATACCAAGAGACCCAGTACTTC. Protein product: CASSSSGYQETQYF.

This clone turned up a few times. The CDR3 sequence is CATAPGLKTGELFF. DNA for the CDR3: TGTGCCACCGCGCCGGGACTAAAGACCGGGGAGCTGTTTTTT. V is TRBV15 and J is TRBJ2-2, with TRBD2 matching 7 bases. The V segment lost 8 bases and the J segment 5 bases; nucleotides outside the gene matches: 8. The CDR3 totals 14 residues. In germline, CDR1 is LNHNV, CDR2 YYDKDF (reference sequence).

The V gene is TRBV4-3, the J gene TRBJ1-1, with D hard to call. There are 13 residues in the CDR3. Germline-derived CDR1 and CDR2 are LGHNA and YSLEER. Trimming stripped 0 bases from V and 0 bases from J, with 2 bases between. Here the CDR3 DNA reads TGCGCCAGCAGCCAAGATATGAACACTGAAGCTTTCTTT. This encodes CASSQDMNTEAFF.

CDR3 coding DNA: TGTGCCAGCAGCGTACAGGGGGCGCAGGGCTATGGCTACACCTTC. Translating gives CASSVQGAQGYGYTF. The rearrangement joins TRBV7-9 to TRBJ1-2, with 9 bases lining up with TRBD1. V lost 5 bases to trimming and J lost 4 bases; unmatched junction nucleotides: 8. Germline CDR1 is SEHNR and CDR2 is FQNEAQ (reference sequence). The CDR3 extends over 15 amino acids. Supplemented by reference TRBV7-9 and TRBJ1-2, the full variable domain reads DTGVSQNPRHKITKRGQNVTFRCDPISEHNRLYWYRQTLGQGPEFLTYFQNEAQLEKSRLLSDRFSAERPKGSFSTLEIQRTEQGDSAMYLCASSVQGAQGYGYTFGSGTRLTVV.

The CDR3 region has the DNA TGTGCCAGCAGTGACCCCCTAGCGGGCTATCCGACCTACAATGAGCAGTTCTTC. It specifies CASSDPLAGYPTYNEQFF. V gene TRBV2 combines with J gene TRBJ2-1, with 8 bases that match TRBD2. Germline loops: CDR1 SNHLY, CDR2 FYNNEI. With 3 bases clipped from V and 2 bases from J, the junction kept 12 bases outside the gene matches. The CDR3 consists of 18 residues.

CDR3 residues: CASSLSPSSGANVLTF. The CDR3 nucleotides read TGTGCCAGCAGTTTATCCCCCAGCTCTGGGGCCAACGTCCTGACTTTC. The chain links TRBV27 to TRBJ2-6; D is unresolved. This CDR3 is 16 amino acids long. Germline V gene sequence: CDR1 MNHEY, CDR2 SMNVEV (reference sequence). Trimming stripped 0 bases from V and 0 bases from J, with 6 bases between.